This T cell receptor beta chain was observed in a study of cytomegalovirus exposure and HLA in healthy donors. General study findings and limits: CMV antigen specificity was confirmed in vitro for three CMV-associated chains.

PCR primers comprised 60 Vbeta and 13 Jbeta primers. TCRdb keeps only in-frame clones here, not all; method: immunoSEQ multiplex PCR. The data contain approximately 180,000 clones, about 86% of them singletons. This CDR3 region has 14 residues. Germline CDR1 and CDR2: SGHAT and FQNNGV. Trimming took 1 base from V and 6 from J, leaving 10 bases between them. This clone was observed a few times. As yet, its antigen is unknown. V gene TRBV11-2 combines with J gene TRBJ1-3; no clear D. Sequencing input: PBMCs. The clonotype comes from a woman aged 25 to 39 in good health and CMV-seronegative. The chain's CDR3 is CASSLGFGENTIYF. DNA for the CDR3: TGTGCCAGCAGCTTAGGCTTCGGTGAAAACACCATATATTTT.